A selection of T cell receptor beta chains follows, all from one sample in a study of blood T cells in healthy people across ages. TCRdb re-analysed the 5' RACE reads in MiXCR, keeping a single row per CDR3 protein. The table includes about 900,000 distinct CDR3 sequences, 55% to 65% detected once. Sample: blood. These receptors all come from a young man in good health. CDR3s include the opening cysteine and the closing phenylalanine or tryptophan. Fields, in order: CDR3 length, J gene, D gene, clone size, V gene, CDR3 protein, CDR3 DNA. A D gene is named only where the DNA matches it firmly. Clone size, where shown, is once, few, many, or a class for clones that have expanded.

16,TRBJ2-2,.,.,TRBV12-3/TRBV12-4,CASSLTMTVNTGELFF,TGTGCCAGCAGTTTAACCATGACGGTTAACACCGGGGAGCTGTTTTTT
18,TRBJ2-1,TRBD2,few,TRBV12-3/TRBV12-4,CASSLTPGLAGGPGEQFF,TGTGCCAGCAGTCTAACACCGGGACTAGCGGGGGGGCCCGGTGAGCAGTTCTTC
12,TRBJ2-5,.,few,TRBV18,CASSPLDETQYF,TGTGCCAGCTCACCTTTAGATGAGACCCAGTACTTC
17,TRBJ2-5,TRBD2,.,TRBV9,CASSVGTLAGGEETQYF,TGTGCCAGCAGCGTAGGTACACTAGCGGGGGGCGAAGAGACCCAGTACTTC
14,TRBJ1-2,.,.,TRBV10-3,CAISGPGTNYGYTF,TGTGCCATCAGTGGGCCCGGGACTAACTATGGCTACACCTTC
15,TRBJ2-1,.,few,TRBV6-5,CASRATDLLYNEQFF,TGTGCCAGCAGGGCGACAGATCTCCTTTACAATGAGCAGTTCTTC
15,TRBJ2-5,TRBD1,once,TRBV7-8,CASSLVTGYQETQYF,TGTGCCAGCAGCTTAGTGACAGGGTACCAAGAGACCCAGTACTTC
14,TRBJ1-1,.,.,TRBV4-1,CASSQHTRGTEAFF,TGCGCCAGCAGCCAGCACACGCGGGGCACTGAAGCTTTCTTT
11,TRBJ1-5,.,.,TRBV6-1,CASKLNQPQHF,TGTGCCAGCAAGCTCAATCAGCCCCAGCATTTT
12,TRBJ1-2,.,.,TRBV12-3/TRBV12-4,CASSSGLYGYTF,TGTGCCAGCAGTTCAGGGTTGTATGGCTACACCTTC
15,TRBJ2-7,TRBD2,.,TRBV30,CAWSAGIGRGFEQYF,TGTGCCTGGAGTGCTGGGATAGGGAGGGGATTCGAGCAGTACTTC
13,TRBJ2-7,.,.,TRBV5-1,CASSPGWTGEQYF,TGCGCCAGCAGCCCTGGGTGGACTGGCGAGCAGTACTTC
14,TRBJ2-7,TRBD2,.,TRBV20-1,CSAQIRGGYSEQYF,TGCAGTGCGCAAATTCGGGGGGGCTACTCCGAGCAGTACTTC
14,TRBJ1-5,TRBD1,.,TRBV20-1,CSATPGTDNQPQHF,TGCAGTGCCACTCCCGGGACAGATAATCAGCCCCAGCATTTT
16,TRBJ1-2,.,.,TRBV7-2,CASNQYQTGNFYGYTF,TGTGCCAGCAATCAATACCAAACAGGCAACTTCTATGGCTACACCTTC
16,TRBJ1-5,.,.,TRBV12-3/TRBV12-4,CASSPFGGYSNQPQHF,TGTGCCAGCAGTCCTTTCGGGGGTTATAGCAATCAGCCCCAGCATTTT
13,TRBJ1-2,TRBD1,.,TRBV6-1,CASSDGTDYGYTF,TGTGCCAGCAGTGACGGGACAGACTATGGCTACACCTTC
14,TRBJ1-6,.,.,TRBV9,CASSVGGFNSPLHF,TGTGCCAGCAGCGTAGGGGGGTTTAATTCACCCCTCCACTTT
17,TRBJ2-5,.,.,TRBV4-3,CASSQEYQGGQRETQYF,TGCGCCAGCAGCCAAGAATATCAGGGGGGCCAACGAGAGACCCAGTACTTC
11,TRBJ1-2,.,.,TRBV2,CASGTPEGYTF,TGTGCCAGCGGGACACCGGAAGGCTACACCTTC
14,TRBJ1-5,.,.,TRBV12-3/TRBV12-4,CASSIVSSNQPQHF,TGTGCCAGCAGTATCGTCTCGAGCAATCAGCCCCAGCATTTT
15,TRBJ1-2,.,.,TRBV7-2,CASSLAPGWDYGYTF,TGTGCCAGCAGCTTAGCCCCAGGGTGGGACTATGGCTACACCTTC
19,TRBJ2-1,.,.,TRBV7-8,CASSLAPGIVETTSPAQFF,TGTGCCAGCAGCTTAGCGCCGGGGATAGTCGAGACTACCTCTCCGGCCCAGTTCTTC
11,TRBJ2-5,.,few,TRBV25-1,CASSDLETQYF,TGTGCCAGCAGTGATTTAGAGACCCAGTACTTC
15,TRBJ2-7,TRBD1,.,TRBV7-2,CASSQTGGAGYEQYF,TGTGCCAGCAGTCAAACAGGGGGCGCGGGCTACGAGCAGTACTTC
18,TRBJ2-6,.,.,TRBV29-1,CSVEDLWSVSSGANVLTF,TGCAGCGTTGAAGATCTTTGGAGCGTAAGCTCTGGGGCCAACGTCCTGACTTTC
13,TRBJ2-5,TRBD1,few,TRBV7-2,CASSMDRDETQYF,TGTGCCAGCAGCATGGACAGGGACGAGACCCAGTACTTC
16,TRBJ2-3,.,.,TRBV4-2,CASSQDRGKGTDTQYF,TGTGCCAGCAGCCAAGATCGAGGGAAGGGAACAGATACGCAGTATTTT
16,TRBJ2-1,TRBD2,once,TRBV20-1,CSARDFGAGGQREQFF,TGCAGTGCTAGAGATTTTGGAGCGGGGGGCCAACGAGAGCAGTTCTTC
14,TRBJ1-5,.,.,TRBV7-2,CASSFGGNNQPQHF,TGTGCCAGCAGCTTCGGGGGCAACAATCAGCCCCAGCATTTT